This TCR beta chain was sequenced for a study of cytotoxic CD8 clonotypes in ibrutinib-treated CLL. Notes on the study in general: Clonality rose at ibrutinib response, held steady in sustained remission, and fell toward baseline at progression.

The assay was immunoSEQ multiplex PCR, and TCRdb's table has in-frame clones only and misses some. The table shows around 70,000 clones, with 80% occurring only once. Concerning this clone: What it binds is not known.

CDR3 length: 12 residues. Germline loops: CDR1 SGHRS, CDR2 YFSETQ. The V end lost 4 bases, the J end lost 3 bases, and 5 bases lay between the germline ends. The clonotype comes from a human donor with chronic lymphocytic leukemia. The chain joins TRBV5-1 to TRBJ1-3; D is ambiguous. Sequenced here: PBMCs, sampled at disease progression, from a patient treated with ibrutinib. CDR3 in DNA: TGCGCCAGCAGCCCGAGTGGAAACACCATATATTTT. It specifies CASSPSGNTIYF.